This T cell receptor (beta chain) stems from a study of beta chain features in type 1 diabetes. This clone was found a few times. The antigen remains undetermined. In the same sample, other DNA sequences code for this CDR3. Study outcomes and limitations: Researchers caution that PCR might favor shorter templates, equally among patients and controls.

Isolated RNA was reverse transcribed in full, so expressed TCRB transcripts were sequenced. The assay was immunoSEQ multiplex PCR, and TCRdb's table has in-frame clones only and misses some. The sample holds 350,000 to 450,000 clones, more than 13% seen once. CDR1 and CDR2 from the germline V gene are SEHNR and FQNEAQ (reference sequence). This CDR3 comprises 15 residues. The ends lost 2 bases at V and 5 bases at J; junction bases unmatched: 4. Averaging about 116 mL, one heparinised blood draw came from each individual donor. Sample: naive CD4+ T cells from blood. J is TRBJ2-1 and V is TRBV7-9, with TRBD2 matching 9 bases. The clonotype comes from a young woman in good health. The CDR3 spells CASSLRLAGNNEQFF. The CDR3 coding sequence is TGTGCCAGCAGCTTAAGGCTAGCGGGAAACAATGAGCAGTTCTTC.